One and the same sample provided the 28 T cell receptor beta chains below, sequenced in a study of OX40 agonist ivuxolimab in advanced cancers. Profiling relied on immunoSEQ multiplex PCR, and the TCRdb table lists in-frame clones only, not all of them. The table records 20,000 to 25,000 clones, under 90% of them present only once. The sample was CD4+ or CD8+ T cells sorted from blood, taken in a trial of the OX40 agonist ivuxolimab. Receptor source: an adult with an advanced solid tumor such as melanoma, head and neck, liver or kidney cancer.

The V call is TRBV30, the J call TRBJ2-3; unclear D gene. CDR3 size: 14 residues. In germline, CDR1 is GTSNPN, CDR2 SVGIG (reference sequence). The V end lost 0 bases, the J end lost 6 bases, and 13 bases lay between the germline ends. CDR3 residues: CAWSVDPEFDTQYF. CDR3 nucleotides: TGTGCCTGGAGTGTTGATCCGGAGTTCGATACGCAGTATTTT. Combining the CDR3 with reference TRBV30 and TRBJ2-3 gives the whole variable domain SQTIHQWPATLVQPVGSPLSLECTVEGTSNPNLYWYRQAAGRGLQLLFYSVGIGQISSEVPQNLSASRPQDRQFILSSKKLLLSDSGFYLCAWSVDPEFDTQYFGPGTRLTVL.

The CDR3 is CASSQLALAGFSYEQYF. The CDR3 nucleotides are TGCGCCAGCAGCCAACTGGCGCTAGCGGGATTCTCCTACGAGCAGTACTTC. The V and J genes are TRBV4-1 and TRBJ2-7, with 9 bases aligning to TRBD2. The germline V gene encodes CDR1 MGHRA and CDR2 YSYEKL. CDR3 length: 17 amino acids. The V segment lost 2 bases and the J segment 0 bases; nucleotides outside the gene matches: 8.

The J gene is TRBJ1-1, the V gene TRBV6-5, with no clear D. Trimming shortened V by 8 bases and J by 5 bases, and 3 bases separated the two germline ends. This CDR3 region has 9 residues. The germline V gene encodes CDR1 MNHEY and CDR2 SVGAGI. CDR3 loop: CASSTEAFF. As DNA, the CDR3 is TGTGCCAGCTCAACTGAAGCTTTCTTT.

The chain employs TRBV7-3 and TRBJ2-7; possible D gene TRBD1, 6 bases. The CDR3 runs 14 residues. In germline, CDR1 is SGHTA, CDR2 FQGTGA. V shed 5 bases and J shed 4 bases, with 15 bases lying between them. The CDR3 DNA sequence: TGTGCCAGCAGCCCCTACTCGGACAGTTACGAGCAGTACTTC. Its protein is CASSPYSDSYEQYF. Full variable domain (remainder filled in from reference TRBV7-3 and TRBJ2-7): GAGVSQTPSNKVTEKGKYVELRCDPISGHTALYWYRQSLGQGPEFLIYFQGTGAADDSGLPNDRFFAVRPEGSVSTLKIQRTERGDSAVYLCASSPYSDSYEQYFGPGTRLTVT.

This clone was found a few times. The rearrangement uses TRBV30 and TRBJ2-7; D might be TRBD1 (6 bases). This CDR3 contains 12 residues. V was clipped by 5 bases and J by 4 bases, with 12 bases between them. In germline, CDR1 is GTSNPN, CDR2 SVGIG (reference sequence). The CDR3 here is CAWSRQGYEQYF. CDR3 DNA sequence: TGTGCCTGGTCCCGGCAGGGGTACGAGCAGTACTTC. Full variable domain (rest looked up from reference TRBV30 and TRBJ2-7): SQTIHQWPATLVQPVGSPLSLECTVEGTSNPNLYWYRQAAGRGLQLLFYSVGIGQISSEVPQNLSASRPQDRQFILSSKKLLLSDSGFYLCAWSRQGYEQYFGPGTRLTVT.

This chain links TRBV9 with TRBJ2-3, with 8 bases that match TRBD2. The trim removed 2 bases at V and 3 bases at J, leaving 8 bases unmatched. The CDR3 has 16 amino acids. Germline CDR1 and CDR2: SGDLS and YYNGEE. Here the CDR3 reads CASSVLSGTRTDTQYF. Here the CDR3 DNA reads TGTGCCAGCAGCGTCCTTAGCGGGACCCGTACAGATACGCAGTATTTT.

The gene calls are TRBV2 and TRBJ1-2; D uncertain. The CDR3 has 12 amino acids. Trimming took 5 bases from V and 7 from J, leaving 11 bases between them. CDR1 and CDR2 (germline): SNHLY, FYNNEI. CDR3 sequence reads: CASSRAALGYTF. Here the CDR3 DNA reads TGTGCCAGCAGTCGGGCGGCCCTTGGCTACACCTTC. The entire variable domain, with the rest obtained from reference TRBV2 and TRBJ1-2, is as follows: EPEVTQTPSHQVTQMGQEVILRCVPISNHLYFYWYRQILGQKVEFLVSFYNNEISEKSEIFDDQFSVERPDGSNFTLKIRSTKLEDSAMYFCASSRAALGYTFGSGTRLTVV.

As for this clone: One end of the junction is discordant with germline, which a read error may explain. The genes are TRBV7-7 and TRBJ2-1, with D possibly being TRBD1 or TRBD2 (5 bases each). This CDR3 comprises 14 residues. Germline V gene sequence: CDR1 SSHAT, CDR2 FNYEAQ (reference sequence). The CDR3 here is CASSYAGGNNEQFF. The DNA of the CDR3 is TGTGCTAGCAGCTATGCTGGGGGAAACAATGAGCAGTTCTTC.

This rearrangement joins TRBV7-9 to TRBJ2-7, with TRBD1 as a possible D gene (6 bases). CDR1 SEHNR and CDR2 FQNEAQ come from the germline V gene (reference sequence). The CDR3 contains 15 residues. The V end was cut by 3 bases, the J end by 7 bases, with 19 bases between. The CDR3 region is CASSFVTGRRSEQYF. The CDR3 bases are TGTGCCAGCAGCTTTGTTACAGGGCGGAGGTCTGAGCAGTACTTC.

V usage is TRBV18 and J usage is TRBJ1-5; 9 bases line up with TRBD1. Looked up from germline, CDR1 is KGHSH and CDR2 is LQKENI. This CDR3 contains 14 residues. Losses at the gene ends were 3 bases for V and 4 bases for J; bases not matched to a gene: 1. The CDR3 here is CASSPGTGNQPQHF. The CDR3 nucleotides read TGTGCCAGCTCACCCGGGACAGGGAATCAGCCCCAGCATTTT.

This clone was counted only a few times. The chain combines TRBV6-4 with TRBJ2-3, with a possible D match to TRBD1 (5 bases). Germline lookup yields CDR1 MRHNA and CDR2 SNTAGT. This CDR3 is built from 14 residues. Trimming left V 3 bases short and J 3 bases short, with 10 bases between. The CDR3 DNA is TGTGCCAGCAGTGATCAGGGTGAGACAGATACGCAGTATTTT. This encodes CASSDQGETDTQYF.

This rearrangement joins TRBV28 to TRBJ2-7, with D maybe TRBD1 (5 bases). The germline V gene has CDR1 MDHEN and CDR2 SYDVKM. The ends were cut back, 5 bases at V and 2 bases at J, with 13 bases in the middle. The length of the CDR3 is 14 residues. CDR3 nucleotide sequence: TGTGCCAGCAGTCCCCTGGCAGGGACCTACGAGCAGTACTTC. It specifies CASSPLAGTYEQYF.

This clone was picked up a small number of times. Relative to the germline gene, one junction end is altered; a read error may explain this. V is TRBV7-7 and J is TRBJ2-7, with D possibly TRBD2 on 6 matching bases. The CDR3 runs 17 residues. Germline V gene lookup returns CDR1 SSHAT and CDR2 FNYEAQ (reference sequence). For the CDR3, the DNA is TGTGCTAGCAGCTTAGGGACGGGGGTAGCCGTTTCCTACGAGCAGTACTTC. Its translation: CASSLGTGVAVSYEQYF.

This chain joins TRBV5-1 and TRBJ2-1, with D perhaps matching TRBD2 (6 bases). Trimming shortened V by 5 bases and J by 7 bases, and 19 bases separated the two germline ends. The CDR3 runs to 15 residues. The V gene's germline CDR1 is SGHRS and CDR2 YFSETQ. The CDR3 loop is CASRLAGTSPNEQFF. The CDR3 DNA is TGCGCCAGCAGATTAGCCGGGACTTCACCTAATGAGCAGTTCTTC.

The chain has TRBV5-6 and TRBJ2-7; no definite D call. Trimming took off 0 bases at V and 2 bases at J, with 12 bases between the two ends. The germline CDR1 and CDR2 sequences are SGHDT and YYEEEE. This CDR3 is built from 15 residues. The CDR3 DNA follows: TGTGCCAGCAGCTTGGGGCCGCGGCAGCCCTACGAGCAGTACTTC. Its protein product is CASSLGPRQPYEQYF.

This clone has a single count. The CDR3 protein is CASSFLAGGDEQYF. The CDR3 nucleotides are TGTGCCAGCAGTTTTCTAGCGGGAGGGGACGAGCAGTACTTC. The J gene is TRBJ2-7, the V gene TRBV28; 12 bases fit TRBD2. The CDR3 length is 14 residues. In germline, CDR1 is MDHEN, CDR2 SYDVKM. The J segment lost 5 bases and the V segment lost 3 bases, leaving 2 bases of the junction unmatched. The full variable domain, with the rest looked up from reference TRBV28 and TRBJ2-7, is DVKVTQSSRYLVKRTGEKVFLECVQDMDHENMFWYRQDPGLGLRLIYFSYDVKMKEKGDIPEGYSVSREKKERFSLILESASTNQTSMYLCASSFLAGGDEQYFGPGTRLTVT.

V is TRBV15 and J is TRBJ1-4, with 8 bases that match TRBD1. V shed 0 bases, J shed 7 bases, and the junction held 1 base outside the gene matches. CDR3 length equals 14 residues. Germline CDR1 is LNHNV and CDR2 is YYDKDF (reference sequence). The CDR3 DNA reads TGTGCCACCAGCAGAGAACAGGGGGGTGAAAAACTGTTTTTT. Translated, it gives CATSREQGGEKLFF.

The rearrangement uses TRBV6-1 and TRBJ2-6, with D unresolved. The length of the CDR3 is 13 residues. V was clipped by 6 bases and J by 4 bases, with 7 bases between them. Germline CDR1 MNHNS, CDR2 SASEGT. This chain's CDR3 is CASSHVGANVLTF. CDR3 coding DNA: TGTGCCAGCAGCCACGTGGGGGCCAACGTCCTGACTTTC.

The chain recombines TRBV9 with TRBJ2-1; 10 nucleotides line up with TRBD1. The CDR3 contains 15 residues. The V and J ends lost 5 bases and 4 bases, in that order; junction bases with no gene match: 6. The germline V gene has CDR1 SGDLS and CDR2 YYNGEE. The CDR3 DNA reads as TGTGCCAGCAGTAGGGCGGGACAGGGGTACAATGAGCAGTTCTTC. Translating it yields CASSRAGQGYNEQFF.

The chain employs TRBV6-5 and TRBJ2-3; TRBD2 matches at 8 bases. CDR3 length: 16 residues. V gave up 0 bases and J gave up 2 bases; unmatched junction bases: 4. Per germline, CDR1 MNHEY and CDR2 SVGAGI. DNA for the CDR3: TGTGCCAGCAGTTACTCTGGCGGGGGGTTCACAGATACGCAGTATTTT. It is translated as CASSYSGGGFTDTQYF.

The chain carries TRBV2 and TRBJ1-5; D might be TRBD1 (6 bases). Per the germline V gene, CDR1 is SNHLY and CDR2 is FYNNEI. This CDR3 region has 15 residues. The V gene lost 7 bases and the J gene lost 6 bases, with 19 bases spanning the gap. CDR3 loop: CASTEVGGGGQPQHF. The CDR3 DNA is TGTGCCAGCACCGAGGTAGGGGGTGGAGGTCAGCCCCAGCATTTT.

This chain uses TRBV7-8 with TRBJ1-1; D is unclear. V gave up 5 bases and J gave up 1 base, with 8 bases separating them. CDR1 is SGHVS and CDR2 is FQNEAQ in the germline V gene. The CDR3 contains 13 residues. The CDR3 sequence is CASSQGRNTEAFF. The CDR3 bases are TGTGCCAGCAGCCAAGGACGGAACACTGAAGCTTTCTTT.

V gene TRBV9 combines with J gene TRBJ2-5; perhaps TRBD2 as D (5 bases). Germline loops: CDR1 SGDLS, CDR2 YYNGEE. V was clipped by 1 base and J by 5 bases, with 12 bases between them. The CDR3 sequence is 14 residues long. CDR3 sequence: CASSVLGVGETQYF. DNA of the CDR3: TGTGCCAGCAGCGTACTCGGGGTGGGGGAGACCCAGTACTTC.

The CDR3: CATGTSGRETQYF. The CDR3 DNA reads as TGTGCCACCGGAACTAGCGGAAGGGAGACCCAGTACTTC. The chain is built from TRBV15 and TRBJ2-5; 8 nucleotides match TRBD2. V gave up 8 bases and J gave up 5 bases; unmatched junction bases: 7. CDR1 is LNHNV, CDR2 YYDKDF, per germline (reference sequence). This CDR3 has 13 residues. Full variable domain (rest looked up from reference TRBV15 and TRBJ2-5): DAMVIQNPRYQVTQFGKPVTLSCSQTLNHNVMYWYQQKSSQAPKLLFHYYDKDFNNEADTPDNFQSRRPNTSFCFLDIRSPGLGDTAMYLCATGTSGRETQYFGPGTRLLVL.

The rearrangement uses TRBV6-5 and TRBJ2-1; D perhaps matches TRBD2 (6 bases). The CDR3 sequence is 14 residues long. V lost 6 bases to trimming and J lost 3 bases, with 12 bases between them. The germline CDR1 and CDR2 sequences are MNHEY and SVGAGI. CDR3 sequence (DNA): TGTGCCAGCAGGCTCTACGGGAGCTACAATGAGCAGTTCTTC. The encoded protein is CASRLYGSYNEQFF.

With respect to this clone: Sequence at one end of the junction differs from germline and may be a read error. The chain uses TRBV7-7 and TRBJ2-1; TRBD1 matches 9 bases. The CDR3 runs 15 residues. The germline V gene encodes CDR1 SSHAT and CDR2 FNYEAQ (reference sequence). The CDR3 nucleotides read TGTGCTAGCAGCCAGGACAGGGGCACATACAATGAGCAGTTCTTC. Protein sequence: CASSQDRGTYNEQFF. Full variable domain (missing parts from reference TRBV7-7 and TRBJ2-1): GAGVSQSPRYKVTKRGQDVTLRCDPISSHATLYWYQQALGQGPEFLTYFNYEAQPDKSGLPSDRFSAERPEGSISTLTIQRTEQRDSAMYRCASSQDRGTYNEQFFGPGTRLTVL.

This chain joins TRBV5-1 and TRBJ1-1, with no clear D. CDR3 length: 13 amino acids. Germline V gives CDR1 SGHRS, CDR2 YFSETQ. V shed 3 bases and J shed 1 base, with 7 bases lying between them. The CDR3 nucleotides are TGCGCCAGCAGCTCGGACCCGAACACTGAAGCTTTCTTT. The encoded protein is CASSSDPNTEAFF. Supplemented by reference TRBV5-1 and TRBJ1-1, the full variable domain reads KAGVTQTPRYLIKTRGQQVTLSCSPISGHRSVSWYQQTPGQGLQFLFEYFSETQRNKGNFPGRFSGRQFSNSRSEMNVSTLELGDSALYLCASSSDPNTEAFFGQGTRLTVV.

The V gene is TRBV5-6, the J gene TRBJ2-5; tentative D call: TRBD1 (5 bases). With 1 base removed from V and 1 base from J, the gap between germline ends came to 11 bases. Germline CDR1 SGHDT, CDR2 YYEEEE. The CDR3 has 15 residues. CDR3 DNA sequence: TGTGCCAGCAGCTTGCCTCAGGGCCCCCAAGAGACCCAGTACTTC. It encodes CASSLPQGPQETQYF. Together with reference TRBV5-6 and TRBJ2-5, the CDR3 gives the full variable domain: DAGVTQSPTHLIKTRGQQVTLRCSPKSGHDTVSWYQQALGQGPQFIFQYYEEEERQRGNFPDRFSGHQFPNYSSELNVNALLLGDSALYLCASSLPQGPQETQYFGPGTRLLVL.